The 18 T cell receptor beta chains below were found in one sample sequenced in a study of metastatic and nonmetastatic thyroid tumors. Each patient came to thyroid surgery without any prior treatment (of any kind). TCRdb reanalyzed the PCR reads with MiXCR. The repertoire consists of 10,000 to 15,000 clones, with roughly 28% occurring once and the leading ten covering approximately 12%. Sequenced sample: tumor tissue. The receptors derive from a female donor with papillary thyroid cancer or a benign thyroid nodule (not recorded which). Some clones in this sample may be carry-over from other donors' samples.

This clone has ten or more counts. J is TRBJ2-1 and V is TRBV11-2; D gene uncertain. V was trimmed by 1 base and J by 0 bases, leaving 16 bases between them. The CDR3 length is 18 residues. CDR1 and CDR2 from the germline V gene are SGHAT and FQNNGV. The CDR3 protein is CASSLVSPSESSYNEQFF. Written as DNA, the CDR3 is TGTGCCAGCAGCTTAGTCTCTCCCTCGGAGAGCTCCTACAATGAGCAGTTCTTC.

The V gene is TRBV6-2 or TRBV6-3, the J gene TRBJ2-2; D unclear. The CDR3 extends over 16 amino acids. Trimming removed 0 bases at V and 0 bases at J, with 8 bases between. Germline CDR1 is MNHEY and CDR2 is SVGEGT. Here the CDR3 reads CASSYSRRTNTGELFF. CDR3 DNA sequence: TGTGCCAGCAGTTACTCCAGGCGGACGAACACCGGGGAGCTGTTTTTT.

This clone was observed many times. This rearrangement joins TRBV20-1 to TRBJ2-1, with TRBD1 matching 7 bases. Looked up from germline, CDR1 is DFQATT and CDR2 is SNEGSKA (reference sequence). CDR3 length: 14 residues. V dropped 4 bases and J dropped 4; count of bases not matched to a gene: 7. The CDR3 sequence: CSAKKGGDYNEQFF. CDR3 bases: TGCAGTGCTAAAAAAGGGGGCGATTACAATGAGCAGTTCTTC.

A word on this clone: The sample has other DNA sequences that encode this CDR3 too. This rearrangement joins TRBV18 to TRBJ1-2, with 10 nucleotides matching TRBD1. The CDR3 extends over 13 amino acids. The germline gives CDR1 KGHSH, CDR2 LQKENI. Trimming at V came to 3 bases and at J to 8 bases, leaving 3 bases not matched to a gene. CDR3 nucleotides: TGTGCCAGCTCACCCGGGACAGGGGCAGGCTACACCTTC. Its protein is CASSPGTGAGYTF.

This clone showed up many times. V gene TRBV20-1 combines with J gene TRBJ2-3; 7 positions match TRBD2. Germline CDR1 and CDR2: DFQATT and SNEGSKA (reference sequence). After removal of 3 bases from V and 5 bases from J, the junction contained 2 bases not matched to a gene. The CDR3 is made up of 12 amino acids. The CDR3 reads CSARKREDTQYF. CDR3 DNA sequence: TGCAGTGCTAGGAAGCGGGAAGATACGCAGTATTTT.

V is TRBV6-6 and J is TRBJ2-2; a possible D gene is TRBD2 (6 bases). The germline CDR1 and CDR2 sequences are MNHNY and SVGAGI (reference sequence). Deletions cut 1 base from V and 2 bases from J, with 8 bases between. The CDR3 length is 15 residues. The CDR3 DNA sequence: TGTGCCAGCAGTTACTTTGCGGGAAACACCGGGGAGCTGTTTTTT. This sequence encodes CASSYFAGNTGELFF.

Judged by abundance, this clone is large (0.1 to 1%). Other DNA sequences in this specimen translate into the identical CDR3. The rearrangement joins TRBV24-1 to TRBJ1-1; D is unresolved. Germline CDR1 and CDR2: KGHDR and SFDVKD. Trimming left V 4 bases short and J 1 base short, with 3 bases between. The CDR3 spans 12 residues. The CDR3 DNA reads TGTGCCACCAGTGACGGGAACACTGAAGCTTTCTTT. Protein sequence: CATSDGNTEAFF.

Sample share makes this clone medium-sized. This chain connects TRBV20-1 to TRBJ2-5; D gene ambiguous. CDR1 and CDR2 (germline): DFQATT, SNEGSKA (reference sequence). With 0 bases removed from V and 0 bases from J, the gap between germline ends came to 8 bases. CDR3 length: 14 residues. The CDR3 region has the DNA TGCAGTGCTAGAGATTTGGTGTACCAAGAGACCCAGTACTTC. It specifies CSARDLVYQETQYF.

This clone counts as medium-sized. The rearrangement links TRBV9 to TRBJ1-2; D remains unclear. Trimming cost V 3 bases and J 0 bases, with 3 bases left between them. The germline gives CDR1 SGDLS, CDR2 YYNGEE. This CDR3 has 12 amino acids. Here the CDR3 DNA reads TGTGCCAGCAGCGCCCCTAACTATGGCTACACCTTC. This sequence encodes CASSAPNYGYTF.

This clone was recorded many times. Other DNA sequences in this specimen translate into the identical CDR3. V gene TRBV3-1 combines with J gene TRBJ2-3; D not certain. Trimming took 4 bases from V and 11 from J, leaving 16 bases between them. The CDR3 covers 13 residues. Per the germline V gene, CDR1 is LGHDT and CDR2 is YNNKEL (reference sequence). This CDR3 is CASSRVLGHQQYF. CDR3 DNA sequence: TGTGCCAGCAGCCGAGTACTGGGCCATCAGCAGTATTTT.

This clone was recorded many times. This chain joins TRBV7-3 and TRBJ2-1; TRBD2 aligns across 14 bases. This CDR3 region has 16 residues. Germline-derived CDR1 and CDR2 are SGHTA and FQGTGA. J gave up 7 bases and V 4 bases, and 6 bases lay outside the gene matches. The chain's CDR3 is CASSSGTSGRSNEQFF. The CDR3 nucleotides read TGTGCCAGCAGCTCCGGGACTAGCGGGAGATCGAATGAGCAGTTCTTC.

This rearrangement joins TRBV11-3 to TRBJ2-7; 8 bases align to TRBD2. This CDR3 comprises 14 residues. Germline assignment: CDR1 SGHNT and CDR2 YENEEA. V was pared by 5 bases and J by 2 bases, with 5 bases of the junction left unmatched. The DNA of the CDR3 is TGTGCCAGCAGCCCGGGGGGGGAGGCCTACGAGCAGTACTTC. Amino acid sequence: CASSPGGEAYEQYF.

The V call is TRBV6-1, the J call TRBJ2-7; the match to TRBD2 covers 8 bases. The J segment lost 3 bases and the V segment lost 5 bases, leaving 9 bases of the junction unmatched. The length of the CDR3 is 15 residues. Germline V gives CDR1 MNHNS, CDR2 SASEGT. Here the CDR3 DNA reads TGTGCCAGCAGTCCGCCAGGACTAGCTAACTACGAGCAGTACTTC. Its protein product is CASSPPGLANYEQYF.

This clone is deemed medium-sized (0.01 to 0.1%). The J gene is TRBJ2-1, the V gene TRBV11-3; perhaps TRBD2 as D (6 bases). Trimming removed 6 bases from V and 6 bases from J, with 9 bases in between. Germline-derived CDR1 and CDR2 are SGHNT and YENEEA. This CDR3 has 12 residues. The CDR3 reads CASSYSGNEQFF. The DNA of the CDR3 is TGTGCCAGCAGTTATAGCGGCAATGAGCAGTTCTTC.

By its share, this clone is medium-sized. A read error may produce the germline difference seen at one junction end. The chain carries TRBV6-1 and TRBJ1-1; D is undetermined. The V gene's germline CDR1 is MNHNS and CDR2 SASEGT. This CDR3 comprises 14 residues. The CDR3, as DNA: TGTGCCAGCAGTGAAATTGTGGGGAACAGTGAAGCTTTCTTT. This sequence encodes CASSEIVGNSEAFF.

With regard to this clone: One base away lies a much larger clone, so this may be a sequencing read error. The chain uses TRBV4-2 and TRBJ2-3, with D maybe TRBD2 (6 bases). Looked up from germline, CDR1 is LGHNA and CDR2 is YNFKEQ. There are 14 residues in the CDR3. The CDR3 nucleotides read TGTGACAGCAGCCACACACTGGGAGGTAATACGCAGTATTTT. Translated, it gives CDSSHTLGGNTQYF.

This clone has a count of ten or more. This chain links TRBV20-1 with TRBJ2-3; D not resolved. Germline V gene lookup returns CDR1 DFQATT and CDR2 SNEGSKA (reference sequence). V was trimmed by 1 base and J by 5 bases, leaving 13 bases between them. CDR3 length: 14 amino acids. The CDR3 DNA reads TGCAGTGCTAGAGTCTACCGACACATAGATACGCAGTATTTT. Protein product: CSARVYRHIDTQYF.

In this sample, this clone is medium-sized. V gene TRBV2 combines with J gene TRBJ2-6, with D tentatively TRBD2 (5 bases). The germline V and J ends were trimmed by 7 bases and 0 bases, with 10 bases remaining between them. CDR3 size: 15 residues. Germline loops: CDR1 SNHLY, CDR2 FYNNEI. The CDR3: CASTREGSGANVLTF. CDR3 DNA sequence: TGTGCCAGCACCCGAGAGGGCTCTGGGGCCAACGTCCTGACTTTC.